This T cell receptor beta chain originates from a study of shared clonotypes between healthy human individuals (dated by TCRdb to 2020 to 2022). Looking at the study overall: A couple of women and a few men aged 18 to 49 years were included in the cohort. For each donor, CD4 naive and CD4 memory were each run on three plates, CD8 naive on two plates, and CD8 memory on one plate. To estimate repertoire size and how much clonotype sharing occurs between individuals, the study deeply sequenced the blood TCR repertoires of 5 or 6 healthy adults. Libraries were prepared and TCR repertoires were sequenced by different laboratories using diverse techniques, in order to increase sequencing depth and limit assay-specific biases. Per donor, leukapheresis produced somewhere between about 0.85 and 10 billion PBMCs. Overall results and qualifications from the work: The genetic and exposure-history diversity represented was limited by the small number of donors. Naive subsets generally had larger estimated clonotype richness than memory subsets did. Incomplete sequencing was indicated by rarefaction of sorted-subset datasets, despite the large sequencing depth. Roughly 5.2% of naive CD4, 3.5% of naive CD8, approximately 2.2% of memory CD4, and approximately 0.4% of memory CD8 clonotypes were shared across several donors. Compared with non-shared clonotypes, the clonotypes found in all four sorted-subset donors had higher generation probabilities. Sampling was restricted to blood, and TCR repertoires in tissue are likely to differ from TCR repertoires in blood. Based on pairwise subsampling, the degree of clonotype sharing among donors was expected to be affected by sequencing depth.

The germline V gene encodes CDR1 MRHNA and CDR2 SNTAGT. Trimming at the junction amounts to 6 bases on V and 2 bases on J, and the germline ends lie 17 bases apart. Including cysteine and phenylalanine, the CDR3 has 15 amino acids. The read is trimmed to its CDR3 DNA, 45 bases read in frame from base 1. The donors were healthy, HIV-negative adults with no recently reported acute infections or vaccinations. All donors were Caucasian adults living in Nashville, Tennessee, USA. CD4+ T cells were enriched by magnetic negative selection; naive cells were then positively selected on CD45RA, and the negative fraction formed the memory subset. After blood collection by leukapheresis, PBMCs were isolated using Ficoll-Histopaque density gradient centrifugation and then cryopreserved in the vapor phase of liquid nitrogen. Purity and quantity of every magnetically sorted T cell population were checked by analytical flow cytometry. From each sorted fraction, genomic DNA was isolated and quantified by UV absorbance on a Nanodrop 2000c.

TCR CDR3 regions were amplified from genomic DNA by multiplex PCR using the deep immunoSEQ assay. For each cell subset, the extracted genomic DNA was distributed evenly across all wells of several immunoSEQ 96-well plates, and each plate served as one replicate. For sorted subsets, each replicate PCR was loaded with about 0.2 ug genomic DNA, equivalent to about 33,000 T cell genomes. Purified libraries were quantified with a Qubit 3.0 fluorometer, sized on a Bioanalyzer 2100, and re-quantified with the KAPA Library Quantification kit. Every immunoSEQ 96-well plate was sequenced on a dedicated single-read 150-cycle Illumina NextSeq 550 flow cell. Regarding the original processing steps: Because only junctional sequences without quality scores were contained in the immunoSEQ output, filtering matching that applied to full-length reads could not be performed. Sequences were annotated with PyIR, a Python wrapper for IgBLAST v1.9, using IMGT germline references to assign V/J genes and CDR3. Reads with weak V/J assignments (E-value above 1e-6), missing CDR3, stop codons, out-of-frame junctions, or ambiguous translated residues were removed. V3J clonotypes were defined as sequences sharing the same inferred V gene, J gene, and CDR3 amino acid sequence. Percentage overlap between repertoires was calculated by dividing the number of shared unique clonotypes by the size of the smaller repertoire. Richness of each repertoire was evaluated using RTK rarefaction, the Chao1 estimator, and Recon v2.1 estimates of unobserved clonotypes. Generation probabilities for all TCRbeta clonotypes obtained by the gDNA method from a handful of donors were computed using OLGA. Sourced from immuneACCESS, this table was stored by TCRdb with only in-frame sequences that have V and J called. A share of the clones is absent; for the studies checked, an unresolved V gene accounts for under half, and the remainder has no known explanation. For V, J and clone size, that table is used; D and trimming come from the DNA. The sample table lists some 2.4 million clones, over 85% of them with a count of one. Clones ranked in the top ten supply roughly 0.39% of the sample.

Regarding this clone: What antigen it recognizes has not been identified. No clone much larger than this one lies a single base away; base qualities are absent.

The TCR sequence derives from a man aged 18-30 years in good health. Some clones in this sample may be carry-over from other donors' samples. The sequencing sample was made of naive CD4+ T cells from PBMCs. Sample cell subset or site, as interpreted from the label and publication: CD45RA+ positively selected. In this chain, TRBV6-4 is recombined with TRBJ2-7, with TRBD2 tentatively as D gene (5 bases match). The CDR3 region has the sequence CASSLQRAEAYEQYF. DNA sequence: TGTGCCAGCAGCTTACAAAGGGCGGAGGCCTACGAGCAGTACTTC.